This T cell receptor (beta chain) was retrieved from a study of early T cells in non-severe SARS-CoV-2 infection. Study overall: From unsorted whole blood, bulk RNA was sequenced, and the chains remained unpaired.

This clonotype came up many times. TCRdb recomputed calls from the 5' RACE reads with MiXCR, one row per CDR3 protein. The sample records about 26,000 distinct CDR3 sequences, approximately 4.4% being singletons. CDR1 and CDR2 (germline): MGHRA, YSYEKL. The CDR3 spans 17 residues. The junction had 14 bases not matched to a gene; V was cut back by 3 bases and J by 9 bases. The sequenced sample was whole blood. The chain is built from TRBV4-1 and TRBJ2-1, with TRBD2 matching 10 bases. This TCR was sampled from an adult who was a healthcare worker with PCR-confirmed SARS-CoV-2 infection or an uninfected control (not recorded which). DNA of the CDR3: TGCGCCAGCAGCCAGGGACTAGCGAGACGGAGGCGCGGTGAGCAGTTCTTC. Protein sequence: CASSQGLARRRRGEQFF.